The next 21 T cell receptor beta chains were all read from a single sample in a study of post-analysis software for immune sequencing data. Study-level points and caveats: Roughly 5 TRBV segments (TRBV5-6, TRBV5-1 and TRBV20-1 among them) occurred more frequently in patients than in controls.

Which antigens these TCRs recognize remains unknown. Incorporated into the TCR beta cDNA libraries were unique molecular identifiers, which served to reduce PCR and sequencing biases. One entry per CDR3 protein, called by TCRdb with MiXCR from the PCR reads. The table lists hundreds of thousands of distinct CDR3 sequences, 40% to 50% of them singletons. Sequencing was done on a sample of blood. These receptors all come from a girl aged 5 to 17 with multiple sclerosis.

Note on this clonotype: An end of the junction differs from the germline gene, which may be a read error. This chain uses TRBV10-3 with TRBJ2-7; D is undetermined. CDR3 size: 14 residues. The germline V gene encodes CDR1 ENHRY and CDR2 SYGVKD. DNA of the CDR3: TGTGCCATCAGGGAGTCTAGGACCTCCTACGAGCAGTACTTC. Translation: CAIRESRTSYEQYF.

The chain recombines TRBV12-3 or TRBV12-4 with TRBJ1-5, with 7 bases that match TRBD1. The CDR3 consists of 13 residues. The trim removed 5 bases at V and 6 bases at J, leaving 4 bases unmatched. The CDR3 reads CASSRQGLQPQHF. DNA for the CDR3: TGTGCCAGCAGTAGACAGGGACTTCAGCCCCAGCATTTT.

The rearrangement links TRBV7-9 to TRBJ2-7; D is perhaps TRBD1 or TRBD2 (6 bases each). Trimming left V 1 base short and J 3 bases short, with 10 bases between. The length of the CDR3 is 14 residues. The V gene's germline CDR1 is SEHNR and CDR2 FQNEAQ (reference sequence). CDR3 DNA: TGTGCCAGCAGCTTAGGCAGGGGACTCTACGAGCAGTACTTC. As protein: CASSLGRGLYEQYF.

The chain is built from TRBV7-6 and TRBJ2-3, with D perhaps TRBD2 (6 bases). The CDR3 has 16 amino acids. V gave up 4 bases and J gave up 6 bases, with 20 bases separating them. CDR1 is SGHVS and CDR2 is FNYEAQ in the germline V gene. This CDR3 reads CASSSRRGRRVDTQYF. The DNA for the CDR3 is TGTGCCAGCAGCTCCCGTCGGGGCAGGAGGGTGGATACGCAGTATTTT. Supplemented by reference TRBV7-6 and TRBJ2-3, the full variable domain reads GAGVSQSPRYKVTKRGQDVALRCDPISGHVSLYWYRQALGQGPEFLTYFNYEAQQDKSGLPNDRFSAERPEGSISTLTIQRTEQRDSAMYRCASSSRRGRRVDTQYFGPGTRLTVL.

V is TRBV5-1 and J is TRBJ1-2; a weak D match, TRBD1 (6 bases). CDR3 length: 14 residues. V was shortened by 4 bases and J by 8 bases, with 18 bases between the two germline ends. Germline V gene lookup returns CDR1 SGHRS and CDR2 YFSETQ. The CDR3 DNA reads TGCGCCAGCAGCCAGACAGGCCCTGAGCGGGGCTACACCTTC. This gives the protein CASSQTGPERGYTF.

The chain recombines TRBV5-6 with TRBJ2-7, with 8 bases identical to TRBD1. Germline-derived CDR1 and CDR2 are SGHDT and YYEEEE. This CDR3 comprises 14 residues. The ends lost 2 bases at V and 3 bases at J; junction bases unmatched: 4. CDR3 sequence reads: CASSFRTGNYEQYF. The CDR3 bases are TGTGCCAGCAGCTTCCGGACAGGGAACTACGAGCAGTACTTC.

The genes are TRBV20-1 and TRBJ2-1, with 9 bases lining up with TRBD2. CDR3 size: 15 residues. CDR1 and CDR2 (germline): DFQATT, SNEGSKA (reference sequence). Losses at the gene ends were 3 bases for V and 3 bases for J; bases not matched to a gene: 6. For the CDR3, the DNA is TGCAGTGCTAGTAGAGCGGGAGGACTCTACAATGAGCAGTTCTTC. Translation: CSASRAGGLYNEQFF.

This clonotype was detected a few times. The J gene is TRBJ2-1, the V gene TRBV7-3; D not resolved. V lost 5 bases, J lost 10 bases, and 18 bases lay in between. The CDR3 runs 14 residues. CDR1 is SGHTA, CDR2 FQGTGA, per germline. The CDR3, as DNA: TGTGCCAGCAGCACCCATAGGGATGAGAGGGAGCAGTTCTTC. Protein product: CASSTHRDEREQFF.

The CDR3 here is CASSLAGQGFYSNQPQHF. The CDR3 nucleotides are TGTGCCAGCAGCTTGGCCGGACAGGGATTCTATAGCAATCAGCCCCAGCATTTT. This chain joins TRBV5-6 and TRBJ1-5; 8 nucleotides align to TRBD1. CDR3 length: 18 residues. The J segment lost 0 bases and the V segment lost 0 bases, leaving 8 bases of the junction unmatched. Germline lookup yields CDR1 SGHDT and CDR2 YYEEEE.

This clonotype showed up just a few times. This chain links TRBV7-9 with TRBJ2-7; 9 nucleotides align to TRBD2. Germline-derived CDR1 and CDR2 are SEHNR and FQNEAQ (reference sequence). This CDR3 contains 15 residues. V was clipped by 1 base and J by 7 bases; unmatched bases: 8. CDR3 nucleotide sequence: TGTGCCAGCAGCTTAGACCAGGGACTAGCTTATGAGCAGTACTTC. This sequence encodes CASSLDQGLAYEQYF.

V usage is TRBV19 and J usage is TRBJ2-3, with 8 bases that match TRBD2. This CDR3 comprises 15 residues. Per germline, CDR1 LNHDA and CDR2 SQIVND (reference sequence). J was trimmed by 4 bases and V by 3 bases; bases with no gene match: 6. The CDR3 DNA follows: TGTGCCAGTAGTATTATAGCGGGAAAGGCAGATACGCAGTATTTT. This sequence encodes CASSIIAGKADTQYF.

This clonotype occurred once. The chain recombines TRBV6-6 with TRBJ2-7; the D gene is possibly TRBD2 (5 bases). V was trimmed by 2 bases and J by 5 bases, leaving 13 bases between them. Germline CDR1 MNHNY, CDR2 SVGAGI (reference sequence). The CDR3 runs 14 residues. The CDR3 nucleotides read TGTGCCAGCAGTTACACCAGAACTAGGGACGAGCAGTACTTC. It is translated as CASSYTRTRDEQYF.

The CDR3, as DNA: TGTGCCTGGAGTGGACAGGATAATTCACCCCTCCACTTT. This gives the protein CAWSGQDNSPLHF. The genes are TRBV30 and TRBJ1-6, with D tentatively TRBD1 (6 bases). Germline V gene sequence: CDR1 GTSNPN, CDR2 SVGIG (reference sequence). Trimming took 1 base from V and 5 from J, leaving 6 bases between them. The CDR3 sequence is 13 residues long.

V usage is TRBV12-3 or TRBV12-4 and J usage is TRBJ1-1; the D gene is possibly TRBD1 (5 bases). CDR3 length: 13 residues. Between the trimmed V and J ends, which lost 8 bases and 6 bases, there was a span of 16 bases. The CDR3 protein is CASLSSRVAEAFF. CDR3 sequence (DNA): TGTGCCAGCCTTAGCAGCAGGGTCGCTGAAGCTTTCTTT.

The count of this clonotype is one. The chain links TRBV29-1 to TRBJ2-7; D is perhaps TRBD1 (5 bases). The germline gives CDR1 SQVTM, CDR2 ANQGSEA. The ends were cut back, 4 bases at V and 3 bases at J, with 7 bases in the middle. This CDR3 has 11 amino acids. CDR3 sequence reads: CSVAGIYEQYF. Here the CDR3 DNA reads TGCAGCGTTGCAGGGATCTACGAGCAGTACTTC.

This chain's CDR3 is CATSNPRDNSYEQYF. The CDR3 bases are TGTGCCACCAGTAATCCCCGGGACAATTCCTACGAGCAGTACTTC. This chain joins TRBV24-1 and TRBJ2-7; D perhaps matches TRBD1 (6 bases). CDR3 size: 15 residues. Germline values: CDR1 KGHDR, CDR2 SFDVKD. Trimming removed 6 bases at V and 1 base at J, with 15 bases between.

The rearrangement uses TRBV28 and TRBJ2-5; weak D call: TRBD1 (5 bases). TRBJ2-7 matches the DNA end more closely, so the J call is doubtful. CDR3 length: 12 residues. CDR1 and CDR2 (germline): MDHEN, SYDVKM. The CDR3 spells CASIGAEYEQYF. The CDR3 DNA reads TGTGCCAGCATAGGGGCTGAGTACGAGCAGTACTTC.

The V and J genes are TRBV12-3 or TRBV12-4 and TRBJ2-1, with D unresolved. The CDR3 loop spans 14 amino acids. The germline V and J ends were trimmed by 4 bases and 4 bases, with 11 bases remaining between them. The CDR3 protein is CASSSSLGYNEQFF. CDR3 DNA sequence: TGTGCCAGCAGTTCCAGTCTCGGGTACAATGAGCAGTTCTTC.

This clonotype was recorded only once. The chain employs TRBV12-3 or TRBV12-4 and TRBJ2-6; 7 nucleotides match TRBD1. The CDR3 loop spans 18 amino acids. With V trimmed by 0 bases and J by 3 bases, 8 bases remained unmatched. CDR3 sequence: CASSLALWGQLGANVLTF. The CDR3 region has the DNA TGTGCCAGCAGTTTAGCGCTTTGGGGACAGCTTGGGGCCAACGTCCTGACTTTC.

This clonotype was observed a handful of times. This chain connects TRBV29-1 to TRBJ2-4; D not certain. The CDR3 is 16 residues long. Trimming cost V 1 base and J 0 bases, with 13 bases left between them. Germline lookup yields CDR1 SQVTM and CDR2 ANQGSEA. The CDR3 nucleotides are TGCAGCGTTGAAGTTACGGACCGCGTAGCCAAAAACATTCAGTACTTC. It codes for CSVEVTDRVAKNIQYF.

Note on this clonotype: Germline is not matched at one junction end, which may reflect a read error. The CDR3 region has the DNA TGTGCCAGCAGTCCTGAGGGCGAGCAGGACTTC. This gives the protein CASSPEGEQDF. This chain links TRBV12-3 or TRBV12-4 with TRBJ2-1; D perhaps matches TRBD2 (5 bases). This CDR3 region has 11 residues.